Listed below are T cell receptor beta chains from one sample, sequenced in a study of post-analysis software for immune sequencing data. TCRdb ran MiXCR on the PCR reads and lists one entry per CDR3 protein. The data hold fewer than 900,000 distinct CDR3 sequences, with about 43% observed a single time. Sequencing was done on a sample of blood. Receptors were obtained from a girl aged 5-17 years with multiple sclerosis. CDR3s include the opening cysteine and the closing phenylalanine or tryptophan. A D gene is named only where the DNA matches it firmly. Part of the rows lack a size; the others show once, few, many or a class for expanded clones.

D gene: .; V gene: TRBV2; clone size: once; J gene: TRBJ2-7; CDR3 DNA: TGTGCCAGCAGTGCCGCCAGTACCTACGAGCAGTACTTC; CDR3 protein: CASSAASTYEQYF
D gene: TRBD2; V gene: TRBV2; clone size: .; J gene: TRBJ2-7; CDR3 DNA: TGTGCCAGCAGTGTGAAGGAACTAGCGAGTGATTTGTACTTC; CDR3 protein: CASSVKELASDLYF
D gene: .; V gene: TRBV7-2; clone size: few; J gene: TRBJ1-5; CDR3 DNA: TGTGCCAGCAGCTTGTGGGGCAACGATAATCAGCCCCAGCATTTT; CDR3 protein: CASSLWGNDNQPQHF
D gene: TRBD1; V gene: TRBV28; clone size: .; J gene: TRBJ2-1; CDR3 DNA: TGTGCCAGCAGTCCCCGGGTACTCGGGACAGCCGATAGCTCCTACAATGAGCAGTTCTTC; CDR3 protein: CASSPRVLGTADSSYNEQFF
D gene: TRBD2; V gene: TRBV20-1; clone size: .; J gene: TRBJ2-1; CDR3 DNA: TGCAGTGCTAGAGATCGGGCTAGCGGGTTGGTCGCCTACAATGAGCAGTTCTTC; CDR3 protein: CSARDRASGLVAYNEQFF
D gene: .; V gene: TRBV13; clone size: few; J gene: TRBJ2-7; CDR3 DNA: TGTGCCAGCAGCTTAGGACAGGGAGAACCCTACGAGCAGTACTTC; CDR3 protein: CASSLGQGEPYEQYF
D gene: .; V gene: TRBV20-1; clone size: .; J gene: TRBJ2-7; CDR3 DNA: TGCAGTGCCAACAGGGTGGCAACCTACGAGCAGTACTTC; CDR3 protein: CSANRVATYEQYF
D gene: .; V gene: TRBV7-2; clone size: few; J gene: TRBJ2-7; CDR3 DNA: TGTGCCAGCAGCTTAGCTGGAGTGGGCGACTACGAGCAGTACTTC; CDR3 protein: CASSLAGVGDYEQYF
D gene: TRBD1; V gene: TRBV29-1; clone size: few; J gene: TRBJ2-5; CDR3 DNA: TGCAGCGTTAACCGGGACAGGGTTGAGACCCAGTACTTC; CDR3 protein: CSVNRDRVETQYF
D gene: TRBD1; V gene: TRBV7-9; clone size: .; J gene: TRBJ2-7; CDR3 DNA: TGTGCCAGCAGCTCACAGGGGAGAGACGAGCAGTACTTC; CDR3 protein: CASSSQGRDEQYF
D gene: TRBD2; V gene: TRBV15; clone size: .; J gene: TRBJ2-7; CDR3 DNA: TGTGCCACCAGCAGAGAGCTAGCGGGAAACCAGGGCGAGCAGTACTTC; CDR3 protein: CATSRELAGNQGEQYF
D gene: .; V gene: TRBV27; clone size: .; J gene: TRBJ1-2; CDR3 DNA: TGTGCCAGCAGTTTATCGGTGCGGGGTGGTGGCTACACCTTC; CDR3 protein: CASSLSVRGGGYTF
D gene: TRBD2; V gene: TRBV9; clone size: few; J gene: TRBJ2-1; CDR3 DNA: TGTGCCAGCAGCATTAGCGGGAGTGAGCAGTTCTTC; CDR3 protein: CASSISGSEQFF
D gene: TRBD1; V gene: TRBV10-3; clone size: few; J gene: TRBJ2-3; CDR3 DNA: TGTGCCATCAGTGAGTCGGCCAGGGGGCGTACAGATACGCAGTATTTT; CDR3 protein: CAISESARGRTDTQYF
D gene: .; V gene: TRBV28; clone size: .; J gene: TRBJ2-1; CDR3 DNA: TGTGCCAGCAGCCCAGCTAAAGGAATCTCCTACAATGAGCAGTTCTTC; CDR3 protein: CASSPAKGISYNEQFF
D gene: .; V gene: TRBV7-3; clone size: .; J gene: TRBJ2-1; CDR3 DNA: TGTGCCAGCAGTCCCAACTGGAGCTCCCACAATGAGCAGTTCTTC; CDR3 protein: CASSPNWSSHNEQFF
D gene: TRBD1; V gene: TRBV9; clone size: .; J gene: TRBJ2-4; CDR3 DNA: TGTGCCAGCAGCGTAGGCCCGACAGGGGAGCTAGCCAAAAACATTCAGTACTTC; CDR3 protein: CASSVGPTGELAKNIQYF
D gene: TRBD2; V gene: TRBV20-1; clone size: .; J gene: TRBJ2-1; CDR3 DNA: TGCAGTGCGGGGGGGTTTGAGCAGTTCTTC; CDR3 protein: CSAGGFEQFF
D gene: .; V gene: TRBV20-1; clone size: few; J gene: TRBJ2-6; CDR3 DNA: TGCAGTGCTAGTGCCCTCACCTCTGGGGCCAACGTCCTGACTTTC; CDR3 protein: CSASALTSGANVLTF
D gene: TRBD2; V gene: TRBV20-1; clone size: few; J gene: TRBJ2-5; CDR3 DNA: TGCAGTGCCGCGGGACTAGCGGGGACCCAGTACTTC; CDR3 protein: CSAAGLAGTQYF
D gene: TRBD1; V gene: TRBV7-9; clone size: .; J gene: TRBJ1-2; CDR3 DNA: TGTGCCAGCAGCCCGCGGACAGGGAGGGGCTATGGCTACACCTTC; CDR3 protein: CASSPRTGRGYGYTF
D gene: TRBD2; V gene: TRBV12-3/TRBV12-4; clone size: .; J gene: TRBJ2-1; CDR3 DNA: TGTGCCAGCAGTCTCCCTAGCGGGAGTTCCCACAATGAGCAGTTCTTC; CDR3 protein: CASSLPSGSSHNEQFF
D gene: .; V gene: TRBV20-1; clone size: .; J gene: TRBJ2-7; CDR3 DNA: TGCAGTGCTTTCGGGACACTATCTTCCTACGAGCAGTACTTC; CDR3 protein: CSAFGTLSSYEQYF
D gene: .; V gene: TRBV7-2; clone size: few; J gene: TRBJ1-6; CDR3 DNA: TGTGCCAGCAGCTTAATGGGGACCGGCCATAATTCACCCCTCCACTTT; CDR3 protein: CASSLMGTGHNSPLHF
D gene: .; V gene: TRBV12-3/TRBV12-4; clone size: .; J gene: TRBJ2-3; CDR3 DNA: TGTGCCAGCAGTTTATCCCTTTCCAAAGCCACAGATACGCAGTATTTT; CDR3 protein: CASSLSLSKATDTQYF
D gene: TRBD1; V gene: TRBV20-1; clone size: .; J gene: TRBJ2-5; CDR3 DNA: TGCAGTGCTGGCAGGGGGCCCTTCCAAGAGACCCAGTACTTC; CDR3 protein: CSAGRGPFQETQYF
D gene: .; V gene: TRBV29-1; clone size: few; J gene: TRBJ1-1; CDR3 DNA: TGCAGCGTTGAAGATGGGGACATAAACACTGAAGCTTTCTTT; CDR3 protein: CSVEDGDINTEAFF
D gene: .; V gene: TRBV12-3/TRBV12-4; clone size: few; J gene: TRBJ1-2; CDR3 DNA: TGTGCCAGCAGCCCGATCGGACGGGCGGGCTACACCTTC; CDR3 protein: CASSPIGRAGYTF
D gene: .; V gene: TRBV24-1; clone size: .; J gene: TRBJ2-1; CDR3 DNA: TGTGCCACCAGGGCGCCTAGCGTCGATGAGCAGTTCTTC; CDR3 protein: CATRAPSVDEQFF
D gene: .; V gene: TRBV7-3; clone size: .; J gene: TRBJ2-1; CDR3 DNA: TGTGCCAGCAGCTCCTCCCTGACTCCCTACAATGAGCAGTTCTTC; CDR3 protein: CASSSSLTPYNEQFF
D gene: .; V gene: TRBV29-1; clone size: .; J gene: TRBJ2-5; CDR3 DNA: TGCAACGTATTCCCGGGACGGAATTATCAAGAGACCCAGTACTTC; CDR3 protein: CNVFPGRNYQETQYF
D gene: .; V gene: TRBV24-1; clone size: .; J gene: TRBJ2-7; CDR3 DNA: TGTGCCACCAGTGATATAGCCCACACCTACAATGAGCAGTACTTC; CDR3 protein: CATSDIAHTYNEQYF
D gene: TRBD2; V gene: TRBV9; clone size: .; J gene: TRBJ2-1; CDR3 DNA: TGTGCCAGCAGCCGACTAGCGGGAGTACATGAGCAGTTCTTC; CDR3 protein: CASSRLAGVHEQFF
D gene: .; V gene: TRBV20-1; clone size: .; J gene: TRBJ2-7; CDR3 DNA: TGCAGTGCTAGTTTCCACGGGAACGAGCAGTACTTC; CDR3 protein: CSASFHGNEQYF
D gene: .; V gene: TRBV3-1; clone size: .; J gene: TRBJ2-7; CDR3 DNA: TGTGCCAGCGGCCAACAATTCGGAAGCTCCTACGAGCAGTACTTC; CDR3 protein: CASGQQFGSSYEQYF
D gene: .; V gene: TRBV7-9; clone size: many; J gene: TRBJ1-2; CDR3 DNA: TGTGCAACAGGGCGAGCGGGAAACTATGGCTACACCTTC; CDR3 protein: CATGRAGNYGYTF
D gene: .; V gene: TRBV30; clone size: few; J gene: TRBJ2-1; CDR3 DNA: TGTGCCTGGAGTGGCACTCCCCGCGAGCAGTTCTTC; CDR3 protein: CAWSGTPREQFF
D gene: TRBD1; V gene: TRBV27; clone size: .; J gene: TRBJ1-1; CDR3 DNA: TGTGTCAGCAGTTTGCTCCGGGGACAGGGCGATGAAGCTTTCTTT; CDR3 protein: CVSSLLRGQGDEAFF
D gene: TRBD2; V gene: TRBV6-5; clone size: .; J gene: TRBJ2-1; CDR3 DNA: TGTGCCAGCAGTTACGCGGGAGGCTCCTACAATGAGCAGTTCTTC; CDR3 protein: CASSYAGGSYNEQFF
D gene: TRBD1; V gene: TRBV6-5; clone size: .; J gene: TRBJ2-2; CDR3 DNA: TGTGCCAGCAGATTATTAGGACAGGGACCTAACACCGGGGAGCTGTTTTTT; CDR3 protein: CASRLLGQGPNTGELFF